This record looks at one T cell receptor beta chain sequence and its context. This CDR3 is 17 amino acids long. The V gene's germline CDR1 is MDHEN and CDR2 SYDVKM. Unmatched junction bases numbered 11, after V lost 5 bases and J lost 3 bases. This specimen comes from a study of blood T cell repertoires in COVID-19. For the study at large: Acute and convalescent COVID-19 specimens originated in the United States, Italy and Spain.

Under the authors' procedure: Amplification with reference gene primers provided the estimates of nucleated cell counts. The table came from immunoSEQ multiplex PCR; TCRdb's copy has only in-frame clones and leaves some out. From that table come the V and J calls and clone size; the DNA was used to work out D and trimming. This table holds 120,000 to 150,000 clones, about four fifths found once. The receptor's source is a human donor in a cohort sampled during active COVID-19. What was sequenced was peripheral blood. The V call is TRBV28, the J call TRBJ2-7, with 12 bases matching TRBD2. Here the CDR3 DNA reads TGTGCCAGCAGTCCACCTAGCGGGGGGGCCGTAGGCTACGAGCAGTACTTC. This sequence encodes CASSPPSGGAVGYEQYF.